This T cell receptor beta chain was sequenced in a study of beta chain features in type 1 diabetes. Study-wide background: All of the samples together had roughly 110 million sorted cells examined.

Germline assignment: CDR1 SGDLS and CDR2 YYNGEE. The ends were cut back, 5 bases at V and 3 bases at J, with 7 bases in the middle. This CDR3 region has 12 residues. The study reverse transcribed the entire isolated RNA, so it sequenced expressed TCRB transcripts. Clones were sequenced by immunoSEQ multiplex PCR, and TCRdb holds only the in-frame ones, with some missing. The data show 350,000 to 450,000 clones, 11% to 15% seen once. This sequence was found in a man aged 25 to 40 in good health. V gene TRBV9 combines with J gene TRBJ2-3, with unresolved D. The specimen sequenced was naive CD4+ T cells from blood. The CDR3: CASRYTTDTQYF. Written as DNA, the CDR3 is TGTGCCAGCAGATACACAACAGATACGCAGTATTTT. Full variable domain (rest looked up from reference TRBV9 and TRBJ2-3): DSGVTQTPKHLITATGQRVTLRCSPRSGDLSVYWYQQSLDQGLQFLIQYYNGEERAKGNILERFSAQQFPDLHSELNLSSLELGDSALYFCASRYTTDTQYFGPGTRLTVL.